The rows below give T cell receptor beta chains drawn from one sample of a study of long-term antiretroviral therapy in people with HIV. TCRdb's table, derived via immunoSEQ multiplex PCR, lists solely in-frame clones and lacks some. Counted here are approximately 16,000 clones, roughly 80% occurring once; the ten biggest clones make up roughly 15%. The specimen was unsorted PBMCs, collected approximately 1.3 years before starting antiretroviral therapy. The receptors come from a man in his thirties or forties with HIV. Each CDR3 is given with its conserved first and last residue. The D gene is left open where the match is weak. Clone sizes are given selectively: once, few, many, or a class where the clone is expanded.

V: TRBV5-5
D: .
size: .
J: TRBJ1-1
CDR3: CASSLGGSNTEAFF
DNA: TGTGCCAGCAGCTTGGGGGGATCTAACACTGAAGCTTTCTTT

V: TRBV5-1
D: .
size: .
J: TRBJ2-7
CDR3: CASSLGDFYEQYF
DNA: TGCGCCAGCAGCTTGGGGGATTTCTACGAGCAGTACTTC

V: TRBV6-6
D: .
size: .
J: TRBJ1-1
CDR3: CASSYRGQLPEAFF
DNA: TGTGCCAGCAGTTACAGGGGCCAACTCCCTGAAGCTTTCTTT

V: TRBV2
D: .
size: .
J: TRBJ1-2
CDR3: CASSEALPLLNYGYTF
DNA: TGTGCCAGCAGTGAAGCGCTTCCCCTTCTTAACTATGGCTACACCTTC

V: TRBV10-2
D: TRBD2
size: .
J: TRBJ2-1
CDR3: CASSEGLGQFF
DNA: TGCGCCAGCAGTGAGGGACTAGGTCAGTTCTTC

V: TRBV5-6
D: TRBD1
size: .
J: TRBJ1-3
CDR3: CASSGPTGEAFRGNTIYF
DNA: TGTGCCAGCAGCGGCCCGACAGGGGAAGCCTTTCGTGGAAACACCATATATTTT

V: TRBV7-9
D: TRBD1
size: .
J: TRBJ2-3
CDR3: CASRPTGVLPDTQYF
DNA: TGTGCCAGCAGACCGACAGGGGTTTTGCCAGATACGCAGTATTTT

V: TRBV18
D: TRBD1
size: .
J: TRBJ2-7
CDR3: CASSRRQGYEQYF
DNA: TGTGCCAGCTCACGAAGACAGGGTTACGAGCAGTACTTC

V: TRBV19
D: .
size: .
J: TRBJ1-5
CDR3: CASSIGPVLHF
DNA: TGTGCCAGTAGTATAGGGCCAGTACTCCATTTT

V: TRBV11-1
D: TRBD1
size: .
J: TRBJ1-6
CDR3: CASSRTGNNSPLHF
DNA: TGTGCCAGCAGCCGGACAGGGAATAATTCACCCCTCCACTTT

V: TRBV19
D: .
size: .
J: TRBJ2-7
CDR3: CASSIGAYSYEQYF
DNA: TGTGCCAGTAGTATCGGCGCTTATTCCTACGAGCAGTACTTC

V: TRBV7-2
D: TRBD1
size: .
J: TRBJ1-1
CDR3: CASSPGQIAEAFF
DNA: TGTGCCAGCAGCCCGGGACAGATCGCTGAAGCTTTCTTT

V: TRBV10-1
D: .
size: few
J: TRBJ2-2
CDR3: CASSEPGGTGELFF
DNA: TGCGCCAGCAGTGAGCCCGGGGGCACCGGGGAGCTGTTTTTT

V: TRBV6-5
D: TRBD2
size: .
J: TRBJ2-7
CDR3: CASAPEAGTSFYQYF
DNA: TGTGCCAGCGCCCCGGAAGCCGGGACTAGCTTTTACCAGTACTTC

V: TRBV6-5
D: .
size: few
J: TRBJ2-3
CDR3: CASSTLLMDTQYF
DNA: TGTGCCAGCAGTACCCTACTTATGGATACGCAGTATTTT

V: TRBV2
D: .
size: once
J: TRBJ2-1
CDR3: CASSEVYNEQFF
DNA: TGTGCCAGCAGTGAGGTTTACAATGAGCAGTTCTTC

V: TRBV19
D: .
size: once
J: TRBJ2-6
CDR3: CASSEASGANVLTF
DNA: TGTGCCAGTAGCGAAGCGTCTGGGGCCAACGTCCTGACTTTC

V: TRBV10-3
D: .
size: .
J: TRBJ1-2
CDR3: CAIRRSEANGYTF
DNA: TGTGCCATCAGGCGGAGCGAGGCGAATGGCTACACCTTC

V: TRBV7-2
D: .
size: .
J: TRBJ2-1
CDR3: CASAESSATYNEQFF
DNA: TGTGCCAGCGCGGAGTCTAGCGCTACCTACAATGAGCAGTTCTTC

V: TRBV5-1
D: TRBD1
size: .
J: TRBJ2-7
CDR3: CASSPPGQGIPYEQYF
DNA: TGCGCCAGCAGCCCCCCGGGACAGGGGATCCCCTACGAGCAGTACTTC

V: TRBV19
D: .
size: .
J: TRBJ1-1
CDR3: CASSCPGGVCTEAFF
DNA: TGTGCCAGTAGTTGTCCCGGGGGAGTTTGCACTGAAGCTTTCTTT

V: TRBV5-1
D: .
size: .
J: TRBJ2-1
CDR3: CASAPSQPNEQFF
DNA: TGCGCCAGCGCCCCGTCACAGCCTAATGAGCAGTTCTTC

V: TRBV5-1
D: .
size: .
J: TRBJ2-1
CDR3: CASTVGWQGRNNEQFF
DNA: TGCGCCAGCACCGTTGGGTGGCAGGGGAGGAACAATGAGCAGTTCTTC

V: TRBV6-6
D: .
size: once
J: TRBJ1-6
CDR3: CASSSPPTGNSPLHF
DNA: TGTGCCAGCAGTTCCCCCCCGACGGGTAATTCACCCCTCCACTTT

V: TRBV10-3
D: TRBD1
size: .
J: TRBJ2-3
CDR3: CAISEPPGQDASDTQYF
DNA: TGTGCCATCAGTGAGCCACCGGGACAGGATGCTTCAGATACGCAGTATTTT

V: TRBV5-1
D: TRBD1
size: few
J: TRBJ1-2
CDR3: CASSSDRDILGYTF
DNA: TGCGCCAGCAGTTCCGACAGGGACATACTCGGCTACACCTTC

V: TRBV2
D: .
size: .
J: TRBJ1-3
CDR3: CAGSEADRGANGNTIYF
DNA: TGTGCCGGCAGTGAAGCAGACCGTGGTGCTAATGGAAACACCATATATTTT

V: TRBV10-1
D: .
size: few
J: TRBJ2-7
CDR3: CASSEISGEQYF
DNA: TGCGCCAGCAGTGAGATATCAGGAGAGCAGTACTTC

V: TRBV4-3
D: .
size: .
J: TRBJ1-2
CDR3: CASSNDRSGYGYTF
DNA: TGCGCCAGCAGCAATGACAGATCGGGGTATGGCTACACCTTC

V: TRBV7-7
D: TRBD2
size: .
J: TRBJ2-1
CDR3: CASSLGDLAGSEQFF
DNA: TGTGCCAGCAGCTTAGGAGACTTAGCGGGGTCGGAGCAGTTCTTC

V: TRBV5-4
D: TRBD2
size: .
J: TRBJ2-4
CDR3: CASSSTTSNLAKNIQYF
DNA: TGTGCCAGCAGCTCGACGACTAGCAACCTAGCCAAAAACATTCAGTACTTC